This T cell receptor beta chain was retrieved from a study of T-cell memory formation after mild COVID-19. A word on this clonotype: Its antigen is not identified.

Study results and caveats: Later expanders leaned CD4+, whereas day 15 to 85 contracting clones were balanced CD4/CD8.

After 5'RACE with constant-segment primers, TCR alpha and TCR beta cDNA libraries carrying sample barcodes and UMIs were obtained. One entry per CDR3 protein results from TCRdb running MiXCR on the 5' RACE reads. The profile covers around 320,000 distinct CDR3 sequences, with approximately 27% appearing a single time and roughly 13% taken by the ten largest. The CDR3 is made up of 14 amino acids. The germline V gene encodes CDR1 SQVTM and CDR2 ANQGSEA. V shed 4 bases and J 6 bases; nucleotides not matched to a gene: 7. The sequenced sample consisted of PBMCs or a T cell subset sorted from them (not recorded which). This receptor was identified in an adult woman who had mild COVID-19 (a few samples of this study predate the infection). Cell type and time point are not known. The chain has TRBV29-1 and TRBJ2-3; 10 bases map to TRBD2. For the CDR3, the DNA is TGCAGCGTTGTGCGTCTAGCGGGAGCCGATACGCAGTATTTT. It translates to CSVVRLAGADTQYF.